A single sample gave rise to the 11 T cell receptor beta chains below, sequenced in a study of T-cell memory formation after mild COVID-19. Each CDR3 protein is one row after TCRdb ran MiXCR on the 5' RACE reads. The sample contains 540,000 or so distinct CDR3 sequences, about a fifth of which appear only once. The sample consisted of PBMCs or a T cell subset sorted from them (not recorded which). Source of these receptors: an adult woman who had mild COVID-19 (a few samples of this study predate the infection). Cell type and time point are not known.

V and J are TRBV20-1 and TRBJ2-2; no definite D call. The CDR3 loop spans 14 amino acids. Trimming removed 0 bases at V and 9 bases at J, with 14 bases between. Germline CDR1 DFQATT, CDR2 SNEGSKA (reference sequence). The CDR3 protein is CSARDIRQARELFF. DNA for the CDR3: TGCAGTGCTAGAGATATCCGGCAGGCCAGGGAGCTGTTTTTT.

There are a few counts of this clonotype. The CDR3 coding sequence is TGTGCCACCAGTGTCATCCGGGGACAGCAAGAGACCCAGTACTTC. Amino acid sequence: CATSVIRGQQETQYF. The chain links TRBV24-1 to TRBJ2-5; TRBD1 aligns across 7 bases. Germline-derived CDR1 and CDR2 are KGHDR and SFDVKD. This CDR3 comprises 15 residues. The V gene end was trimmed by 5 bases and the J gene end by 2 bases; junction bases not matched to a gene: 7.

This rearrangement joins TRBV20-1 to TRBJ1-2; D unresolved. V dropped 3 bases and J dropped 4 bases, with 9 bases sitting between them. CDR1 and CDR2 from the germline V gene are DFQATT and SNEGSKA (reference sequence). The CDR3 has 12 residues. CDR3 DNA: TGCAGTGCTAGTCACCTTGCCTATGGCTACACCTTC. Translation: CSASHLAYGYTF.

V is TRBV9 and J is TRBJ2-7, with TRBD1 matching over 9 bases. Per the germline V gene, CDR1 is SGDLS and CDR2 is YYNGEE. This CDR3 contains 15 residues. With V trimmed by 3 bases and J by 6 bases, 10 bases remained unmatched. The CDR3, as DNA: TGTGCCAGCAGCGCTGGGACAGGGATGGGCTTCGAGCAGTACTTC. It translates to CASSAGTGMGFEQYF.

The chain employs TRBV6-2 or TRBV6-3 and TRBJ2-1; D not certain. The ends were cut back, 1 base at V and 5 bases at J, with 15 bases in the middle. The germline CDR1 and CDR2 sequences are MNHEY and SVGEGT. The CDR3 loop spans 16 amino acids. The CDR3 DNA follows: TGTGCCAGCAGTTACTATGCCGCGGTTTCTGACAATGAGCAGTTCTTC. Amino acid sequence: CASSYYAAVSDNEQFF.

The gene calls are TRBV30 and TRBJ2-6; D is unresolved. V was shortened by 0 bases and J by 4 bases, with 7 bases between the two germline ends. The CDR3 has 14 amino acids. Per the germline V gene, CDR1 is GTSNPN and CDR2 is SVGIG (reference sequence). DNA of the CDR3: TGTGCCTGGAGTGTTTTGGGGGGGGCCAACGTCCTGACTTTC. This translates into CAWSVLGGANVLTF.

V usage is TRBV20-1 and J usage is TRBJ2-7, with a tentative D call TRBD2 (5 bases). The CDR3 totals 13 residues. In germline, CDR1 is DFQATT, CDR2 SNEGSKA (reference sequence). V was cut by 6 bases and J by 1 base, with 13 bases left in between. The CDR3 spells CSADGGRSYEQYF. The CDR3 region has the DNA TGCAGTGCCGACGGTGGGAGATCCTACGAGCAGTACTTC.

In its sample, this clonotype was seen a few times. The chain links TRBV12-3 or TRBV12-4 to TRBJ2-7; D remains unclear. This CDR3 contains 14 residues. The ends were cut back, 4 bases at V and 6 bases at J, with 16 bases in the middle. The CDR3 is CASSSRPSSGEQYF. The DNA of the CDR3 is TGTGCCAGCAGTTCTCGGCCCTCCTCGGGCGAGCAGTACTTC.

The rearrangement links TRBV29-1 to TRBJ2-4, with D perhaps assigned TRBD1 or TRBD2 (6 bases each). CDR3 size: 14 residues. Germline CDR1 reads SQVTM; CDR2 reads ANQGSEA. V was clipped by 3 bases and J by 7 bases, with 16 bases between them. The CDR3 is CSVDLTGGANIQYF. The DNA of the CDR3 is TGCAGCGTTGATTTGACCGGGGGCGCGAACATTCAGTACTTC. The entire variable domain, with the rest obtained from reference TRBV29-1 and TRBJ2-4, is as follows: SAVISQKPSRDICQRGTSLTIQCQVDSQVTMMFWYRQQPGQSLTLIATANQGSEATYESGFVIDKFPISRPNLTFSTLTVSNMSPEDSSIYLCSVDLTGGANIQYFGAGTRLSVL.

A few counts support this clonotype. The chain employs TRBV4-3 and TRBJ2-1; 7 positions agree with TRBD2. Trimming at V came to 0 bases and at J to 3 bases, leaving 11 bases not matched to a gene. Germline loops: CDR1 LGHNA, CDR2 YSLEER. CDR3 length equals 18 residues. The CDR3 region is CASSQESLAAINYNEQFF. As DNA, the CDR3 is TGCGCCAGCAGCCAAGAATCCCTAGCGGCCATTAACTACAATGAGCAGTTCTTC.

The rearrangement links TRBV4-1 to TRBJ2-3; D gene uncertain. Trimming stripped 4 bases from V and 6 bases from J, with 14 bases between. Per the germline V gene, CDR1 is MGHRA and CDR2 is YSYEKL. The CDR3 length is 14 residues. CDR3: CASSRLVGRDTQYF. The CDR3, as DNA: TGCGCCAGCAGCCGGCTGGTGGGTCGGGATACGCAGTATTTT.